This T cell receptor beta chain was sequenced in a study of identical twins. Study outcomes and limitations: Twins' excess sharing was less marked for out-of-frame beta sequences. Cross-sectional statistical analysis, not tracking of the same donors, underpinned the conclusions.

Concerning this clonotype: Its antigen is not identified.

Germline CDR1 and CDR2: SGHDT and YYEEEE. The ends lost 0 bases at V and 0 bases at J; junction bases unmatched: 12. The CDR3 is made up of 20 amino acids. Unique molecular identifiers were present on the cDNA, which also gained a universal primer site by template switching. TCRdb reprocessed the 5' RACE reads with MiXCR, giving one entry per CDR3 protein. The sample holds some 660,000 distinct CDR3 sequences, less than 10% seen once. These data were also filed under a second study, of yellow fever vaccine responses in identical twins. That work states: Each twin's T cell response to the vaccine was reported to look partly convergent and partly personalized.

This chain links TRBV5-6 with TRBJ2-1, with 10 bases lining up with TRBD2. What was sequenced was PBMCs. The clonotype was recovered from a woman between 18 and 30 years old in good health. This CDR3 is CASSLALAGALDDSYNEQFF. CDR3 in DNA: TGTGCCAGCAGCTTGGCTCTAGCGGGGGCCCTCGACGACTCCTACAATGAGCAGTTCTTC.